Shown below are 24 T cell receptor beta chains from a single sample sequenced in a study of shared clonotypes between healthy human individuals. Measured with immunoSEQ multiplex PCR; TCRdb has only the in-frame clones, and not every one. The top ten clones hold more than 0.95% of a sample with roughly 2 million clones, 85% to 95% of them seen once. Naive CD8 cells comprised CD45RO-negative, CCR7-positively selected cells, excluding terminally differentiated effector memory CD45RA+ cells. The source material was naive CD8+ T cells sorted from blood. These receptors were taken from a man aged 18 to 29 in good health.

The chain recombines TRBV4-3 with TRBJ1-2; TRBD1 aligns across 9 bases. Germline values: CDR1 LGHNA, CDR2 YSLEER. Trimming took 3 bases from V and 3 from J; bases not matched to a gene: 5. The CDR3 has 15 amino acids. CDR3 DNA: TGCGCCAGCAGCCAGGGGGGACAGGGCGACTATGGCTACACCTTC. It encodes CASSQGGQGDYGYTF.

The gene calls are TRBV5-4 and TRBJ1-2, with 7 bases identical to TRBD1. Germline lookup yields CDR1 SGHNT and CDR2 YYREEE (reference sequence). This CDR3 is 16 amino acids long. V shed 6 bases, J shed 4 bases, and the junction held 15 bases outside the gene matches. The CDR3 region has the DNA TGTGCCAGCACCACCAGAACCCAGACAGGGATCTATGGCTACACCTTC. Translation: CASTTRTQTGIYGYTF.

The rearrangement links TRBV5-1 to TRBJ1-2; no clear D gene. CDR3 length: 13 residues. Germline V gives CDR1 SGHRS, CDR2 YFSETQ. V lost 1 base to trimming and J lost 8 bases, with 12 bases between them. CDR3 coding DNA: TGCGCCAGCAGCTTGTACGGGGTGGGCGGCTACACCTTC. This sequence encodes CASSLYGVGGYTF.

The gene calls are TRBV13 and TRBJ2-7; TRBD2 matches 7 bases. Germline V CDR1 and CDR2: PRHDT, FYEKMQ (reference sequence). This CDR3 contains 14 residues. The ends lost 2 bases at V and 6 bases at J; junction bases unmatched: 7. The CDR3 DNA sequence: TGTGCCAGCAGCTTAATGCGCGGGAGAAGCGAGCAGTACTTC. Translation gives CASSLMRGRSEQYF.

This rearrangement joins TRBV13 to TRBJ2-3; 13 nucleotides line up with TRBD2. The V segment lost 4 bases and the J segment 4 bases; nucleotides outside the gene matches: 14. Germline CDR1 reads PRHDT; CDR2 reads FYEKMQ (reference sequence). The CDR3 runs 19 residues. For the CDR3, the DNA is TGTGCCAGCAGCTCCGGCGGGACTAGCGGGGACCGAGTCCCAGATACGCAGTATTTT. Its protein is CASSSGGTSGDRVPDTQYF.

The CDR3 nucleotides are TGTGCCAGCAGCTACTTAACTCTCACCTACGAGCAGTACTTC. It encodes CASSYLTLTYEQYF. The V and J genes are TRBV28 and TRBJ2-7; D gene ambiguous. This CDR3 region has 14 residues. Germline values: CDR1 MDHEN, CDR2 SYDVKM. V was cut by 6 bases and J by 2 bases, with 14 bases left in between.

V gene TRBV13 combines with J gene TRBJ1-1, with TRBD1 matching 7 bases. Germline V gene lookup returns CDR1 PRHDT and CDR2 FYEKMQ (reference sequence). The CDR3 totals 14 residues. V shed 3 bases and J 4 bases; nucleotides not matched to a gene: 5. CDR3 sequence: CASSLVRDSTEAFF. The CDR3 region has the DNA TGTGCCAGCAGCTTGGTCCGGGACAGCACTGAAGCTTTCTTT.

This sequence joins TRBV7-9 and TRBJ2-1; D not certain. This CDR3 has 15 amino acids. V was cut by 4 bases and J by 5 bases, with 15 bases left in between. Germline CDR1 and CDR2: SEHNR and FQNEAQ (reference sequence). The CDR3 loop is CASSSDPGIDNEQFF. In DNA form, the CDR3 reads TGTGCCAGCAGCTCTGACCCCGGAATCGACAATGAGCAGTTCTTC.

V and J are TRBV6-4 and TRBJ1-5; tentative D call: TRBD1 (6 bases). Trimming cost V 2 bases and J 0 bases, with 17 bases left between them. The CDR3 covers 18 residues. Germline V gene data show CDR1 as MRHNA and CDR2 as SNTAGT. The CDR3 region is CASSDPRRGADSNQPQHF. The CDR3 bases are TGTGCCAGCAGTGACCCCCGGAGGGGGGCCGATAGCAATCAGCCCCAGCATTTT.

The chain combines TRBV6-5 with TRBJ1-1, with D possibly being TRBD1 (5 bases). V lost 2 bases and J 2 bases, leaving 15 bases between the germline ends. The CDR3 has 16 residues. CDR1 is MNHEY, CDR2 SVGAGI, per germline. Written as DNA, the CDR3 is TGTGCCAGCAGTTACGGGACGGAAGGACCTAACACTGAAGCTTTCTTT. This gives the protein CASSYGTEGPNTEAFF.

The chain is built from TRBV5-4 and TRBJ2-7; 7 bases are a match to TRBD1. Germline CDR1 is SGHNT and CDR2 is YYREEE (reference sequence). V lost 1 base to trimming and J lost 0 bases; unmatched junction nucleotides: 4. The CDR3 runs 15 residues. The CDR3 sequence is CASSLSGGSSYEQYF. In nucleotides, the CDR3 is TGTGCCAGCAGCTTGTCAGGGGGAAGCTCCTACGAGCAGTACTTC.

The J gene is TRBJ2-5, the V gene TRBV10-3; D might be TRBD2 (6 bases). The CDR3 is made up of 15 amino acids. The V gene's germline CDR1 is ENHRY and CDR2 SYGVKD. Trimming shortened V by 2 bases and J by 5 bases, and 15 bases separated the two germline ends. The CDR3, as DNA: TGTGCCATCAGTGAGCACTGGGGGGAAGCCGAGACCCAGTACTTC. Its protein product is CAISEHWGEAETQYF.

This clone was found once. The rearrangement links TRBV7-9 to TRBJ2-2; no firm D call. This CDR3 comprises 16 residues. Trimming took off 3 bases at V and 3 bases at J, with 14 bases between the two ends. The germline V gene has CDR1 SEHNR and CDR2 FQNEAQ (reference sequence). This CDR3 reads CASSLAVVGDTGELFF. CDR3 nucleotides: TGTGCCAGCAGCTTGGCGGTTGTCGGCGACACCGGGGAGCTGTTTTTT.

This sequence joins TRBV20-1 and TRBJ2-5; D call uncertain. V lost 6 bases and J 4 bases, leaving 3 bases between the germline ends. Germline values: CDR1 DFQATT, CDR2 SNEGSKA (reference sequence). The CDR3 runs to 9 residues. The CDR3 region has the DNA TGCAGTGCGGGAGAGACCCAGTACTTC. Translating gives CSAGETQYF.

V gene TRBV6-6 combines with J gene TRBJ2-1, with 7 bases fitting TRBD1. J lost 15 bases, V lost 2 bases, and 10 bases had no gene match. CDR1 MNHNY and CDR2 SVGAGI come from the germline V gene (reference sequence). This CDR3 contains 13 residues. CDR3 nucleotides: TGTGCCAGCAGTTACGAGACCGGGACAGTTTGGTTCTTC. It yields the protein CASSYETGTVWFF.

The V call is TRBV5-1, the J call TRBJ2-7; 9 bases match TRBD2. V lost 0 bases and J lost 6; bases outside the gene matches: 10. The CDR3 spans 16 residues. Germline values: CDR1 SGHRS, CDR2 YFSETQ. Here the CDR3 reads CASSLAIAGVVGEQYF. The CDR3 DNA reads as TGCGCCAGCAGCTTGGCAATAGCGGGAGTCGTAGGCGAGCAGTACTTC.

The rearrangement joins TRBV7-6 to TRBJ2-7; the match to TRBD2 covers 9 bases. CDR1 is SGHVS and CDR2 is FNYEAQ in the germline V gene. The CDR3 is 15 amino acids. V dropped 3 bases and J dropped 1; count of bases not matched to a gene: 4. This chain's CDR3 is CASSLRGGQSYEQYF. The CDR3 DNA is TGTGCCAGCAGCTTGCGGGGGGGACAATCCTACGAGCAGTACTTC.

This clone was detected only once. Written as DNA, the CDR3 is TGTGCCAGCAGTGAACAAGGGGCGAATACCTTC. Its translation: CASSEQGANTF. The chain recombines TRBV2 with TRBJ1-2; D perhaps matches TRBD1 (5 bases). The CDR3 is 11 residues long. From germline, CDR1 is SNHLY and CDR2 FYNNEI. The ends were cut back, 2 bases at V and 14 bases at J, with 12 bases in the middle.

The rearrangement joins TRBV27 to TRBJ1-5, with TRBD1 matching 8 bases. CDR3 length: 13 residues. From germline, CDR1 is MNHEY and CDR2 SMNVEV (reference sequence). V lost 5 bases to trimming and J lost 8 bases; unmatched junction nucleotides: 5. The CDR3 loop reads CASSSRGLEPQHF. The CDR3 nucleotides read TGTGCCAGCAGTAGCAGGGGGCTGGAGCCCCAGCATTTT.

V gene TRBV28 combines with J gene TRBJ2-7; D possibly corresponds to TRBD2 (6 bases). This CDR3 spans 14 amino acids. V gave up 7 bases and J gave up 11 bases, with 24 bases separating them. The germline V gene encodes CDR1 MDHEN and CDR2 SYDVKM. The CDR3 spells CASTTFGGPSQKYF. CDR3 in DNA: TGTGCCAGCACCACCTTCGGGGGACCCTCACAGAAGTACTTC.

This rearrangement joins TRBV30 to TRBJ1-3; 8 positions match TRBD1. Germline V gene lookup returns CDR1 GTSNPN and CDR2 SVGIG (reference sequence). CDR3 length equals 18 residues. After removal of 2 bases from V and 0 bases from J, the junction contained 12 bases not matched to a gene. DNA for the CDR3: TGTGCCTGGAGTTTCGCCCGGACAGGGCCTATCTCTGGAAACACCATATATTTT. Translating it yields CAWSFARTGPISGNTIYF.

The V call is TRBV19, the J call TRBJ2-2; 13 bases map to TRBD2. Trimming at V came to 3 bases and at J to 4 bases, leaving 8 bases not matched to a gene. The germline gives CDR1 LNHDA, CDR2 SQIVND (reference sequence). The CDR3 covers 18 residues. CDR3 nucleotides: TGTGCCAGTAGTATTCGCGGACTAGCGGGAGTTCGCACCGGGGAGCTGTTTTTT. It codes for CASSIRGLAGVRTGELFF.

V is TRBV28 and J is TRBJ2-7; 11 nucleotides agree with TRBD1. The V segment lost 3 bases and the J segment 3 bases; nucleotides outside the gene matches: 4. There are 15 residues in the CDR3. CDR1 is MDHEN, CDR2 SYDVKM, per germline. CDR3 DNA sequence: TGTGCCAGCAGTTTCCCGGGACAGGGGGACTACGAGCAGTACTTC. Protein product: CASSFPGQGDYEQYF.

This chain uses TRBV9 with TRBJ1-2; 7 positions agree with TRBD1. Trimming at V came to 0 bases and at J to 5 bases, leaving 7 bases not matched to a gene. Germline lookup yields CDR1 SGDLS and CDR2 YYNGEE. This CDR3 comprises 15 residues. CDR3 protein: CASSVGQGPGYGYTF. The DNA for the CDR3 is TGTGCCAGCAGCGTAGGACAGGGCCCTGGGTATGGCTACACCTTC.